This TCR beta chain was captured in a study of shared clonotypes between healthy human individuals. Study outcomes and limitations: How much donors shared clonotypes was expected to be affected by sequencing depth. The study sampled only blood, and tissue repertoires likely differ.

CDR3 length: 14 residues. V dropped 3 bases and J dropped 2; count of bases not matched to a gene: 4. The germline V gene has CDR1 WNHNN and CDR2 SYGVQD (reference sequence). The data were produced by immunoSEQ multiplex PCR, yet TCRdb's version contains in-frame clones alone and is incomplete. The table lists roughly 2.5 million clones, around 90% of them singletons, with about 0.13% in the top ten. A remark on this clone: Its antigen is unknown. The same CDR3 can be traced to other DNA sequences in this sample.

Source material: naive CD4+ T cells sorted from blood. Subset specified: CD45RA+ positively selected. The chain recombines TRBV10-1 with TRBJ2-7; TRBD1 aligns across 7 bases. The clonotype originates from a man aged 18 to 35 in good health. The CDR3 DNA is TGCGCCAGCAGTGAAGCCGGGACAGCCTACGAGCAGTACTTC. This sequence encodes CASSEAGTAYEQYF.